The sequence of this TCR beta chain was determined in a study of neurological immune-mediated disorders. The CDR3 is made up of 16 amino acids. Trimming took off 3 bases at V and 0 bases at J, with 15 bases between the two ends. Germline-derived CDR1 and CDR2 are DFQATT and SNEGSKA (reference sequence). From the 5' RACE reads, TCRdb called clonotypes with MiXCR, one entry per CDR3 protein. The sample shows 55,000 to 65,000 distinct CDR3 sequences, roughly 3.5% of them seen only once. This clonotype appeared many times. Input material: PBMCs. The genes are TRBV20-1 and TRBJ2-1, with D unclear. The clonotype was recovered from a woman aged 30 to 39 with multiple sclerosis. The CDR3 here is CSASPNPGSSYNEQFF. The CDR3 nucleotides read TGCAGTGCTAGCCCCAACCCCGGGTCCTCCTACAATGAGCAGTTCTTC.